The sequence of this T cell receptor beta chain was determined in a study of shared clonotypes between healthy human individuals. Clones were sequenced by immunoSEQ multiplex PCR, and TCRdb holds only the in-frame ones, with some missing. This sample has around 1.9 million clones, with roughly 95% found just once. This CDR3 is 16 amino acids long. Germline CDR1 and CDR2: SGHNT and YYREEE (reference sequence). V shed 5 bases and J shed 1 base, with 16 bases lying between them. Naive CD8 cells, CD45RO-negative and positively selected for CCR7, excluded terminally differentiated effector memory CD45RA+ cells.

Input material: naive CD8+ T cells from PBMCs. The sequence was obtained from a young man in good health. Some clones in this sample may be carry-over from other donors' samples. The genes are TRBV5-4 and TRBJ2-1; a weak D match, TRBD2 (7 bases). CDR3 region: CASSRGATGSYNEQFF. The CDR3 coding sequence is TGTGCCAGCAGTCGGGGGGCTACAGGGTCCTACAATGAGCAGTTCTTC.